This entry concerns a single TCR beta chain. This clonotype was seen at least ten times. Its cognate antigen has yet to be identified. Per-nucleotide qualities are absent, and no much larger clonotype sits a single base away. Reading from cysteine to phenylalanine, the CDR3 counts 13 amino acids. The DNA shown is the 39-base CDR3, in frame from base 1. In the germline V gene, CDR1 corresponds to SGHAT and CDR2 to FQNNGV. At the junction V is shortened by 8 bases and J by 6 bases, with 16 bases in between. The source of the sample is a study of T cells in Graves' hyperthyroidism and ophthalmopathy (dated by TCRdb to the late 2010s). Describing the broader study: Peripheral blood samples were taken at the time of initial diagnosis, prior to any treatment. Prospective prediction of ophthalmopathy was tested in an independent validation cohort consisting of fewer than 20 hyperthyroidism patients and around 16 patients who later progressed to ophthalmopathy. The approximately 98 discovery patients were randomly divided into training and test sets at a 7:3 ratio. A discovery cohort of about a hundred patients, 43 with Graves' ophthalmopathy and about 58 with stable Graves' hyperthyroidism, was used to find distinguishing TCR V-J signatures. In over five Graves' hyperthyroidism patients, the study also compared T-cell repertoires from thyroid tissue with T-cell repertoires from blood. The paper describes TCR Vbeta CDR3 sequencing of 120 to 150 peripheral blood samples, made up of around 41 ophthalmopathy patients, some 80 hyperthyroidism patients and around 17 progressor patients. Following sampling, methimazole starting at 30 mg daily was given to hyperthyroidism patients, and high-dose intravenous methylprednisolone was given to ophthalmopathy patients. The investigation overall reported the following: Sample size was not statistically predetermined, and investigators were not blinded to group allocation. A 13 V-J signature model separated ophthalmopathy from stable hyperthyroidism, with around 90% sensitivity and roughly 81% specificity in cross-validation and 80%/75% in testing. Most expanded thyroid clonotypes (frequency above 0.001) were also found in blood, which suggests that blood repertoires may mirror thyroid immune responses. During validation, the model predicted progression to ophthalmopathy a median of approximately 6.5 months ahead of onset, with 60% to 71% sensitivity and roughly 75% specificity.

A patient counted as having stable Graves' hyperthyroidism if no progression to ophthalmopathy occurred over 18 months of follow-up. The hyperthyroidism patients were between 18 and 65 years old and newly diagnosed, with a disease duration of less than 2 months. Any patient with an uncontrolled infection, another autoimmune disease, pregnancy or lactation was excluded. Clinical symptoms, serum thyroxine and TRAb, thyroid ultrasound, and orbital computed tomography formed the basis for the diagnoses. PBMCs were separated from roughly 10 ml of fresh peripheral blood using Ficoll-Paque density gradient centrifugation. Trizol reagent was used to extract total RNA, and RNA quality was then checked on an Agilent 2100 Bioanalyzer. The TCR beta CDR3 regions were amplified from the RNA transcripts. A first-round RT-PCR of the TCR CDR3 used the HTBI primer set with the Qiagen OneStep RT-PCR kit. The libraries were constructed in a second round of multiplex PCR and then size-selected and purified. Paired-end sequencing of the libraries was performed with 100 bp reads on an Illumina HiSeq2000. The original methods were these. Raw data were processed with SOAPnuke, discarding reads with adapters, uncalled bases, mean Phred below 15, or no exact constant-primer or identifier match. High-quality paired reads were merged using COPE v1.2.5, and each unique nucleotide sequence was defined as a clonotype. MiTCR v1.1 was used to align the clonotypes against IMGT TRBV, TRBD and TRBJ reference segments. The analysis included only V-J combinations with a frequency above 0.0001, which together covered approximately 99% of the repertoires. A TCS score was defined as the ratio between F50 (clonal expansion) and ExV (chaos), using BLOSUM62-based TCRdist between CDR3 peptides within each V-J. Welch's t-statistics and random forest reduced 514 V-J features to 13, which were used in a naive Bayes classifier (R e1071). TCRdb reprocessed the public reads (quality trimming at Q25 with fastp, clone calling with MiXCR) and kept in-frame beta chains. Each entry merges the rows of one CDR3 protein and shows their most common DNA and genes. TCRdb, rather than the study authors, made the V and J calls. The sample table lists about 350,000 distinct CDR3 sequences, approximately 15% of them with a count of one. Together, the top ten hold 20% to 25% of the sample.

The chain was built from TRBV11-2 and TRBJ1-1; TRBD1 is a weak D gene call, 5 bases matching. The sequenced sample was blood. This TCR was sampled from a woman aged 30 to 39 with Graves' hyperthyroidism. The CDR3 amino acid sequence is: CASRQTVTPEAFF. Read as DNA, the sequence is TGTGCCAGCCGGCAGACAGTCACCCCTGAAGCTTTCTTT.